A single sample is the source of the 14 T cell receptor beta chains below, sequenced in a study of blood T cell repertoires in COVID-19. Repertoires were generated with immunoSEQ multiplex PCR, while TCRdb's copy carries only in-frame clones and drops some. Among about 360,000 clones listed, about 80% were seen once. Source material: peripheral blood. The receptors come from a human donor with acute or convalescent COVID-19. The donor label of this sample is uncertain.

This clone occurred a few times. The rearrangement uses TRBV30 and TRBJ2-5, with D unresolved. Trimming removed 3 bases from V and 7 bases from J, with 12 bases in between. The CDR3 extends over 12 amino acids. CDR1 GTSNPN and CDR2 SVGIG come from the germline V gene (reference sequence). The CDR3 spells CAWSSATWTQYF. The DNA of the CDR3 is TGTGCCTGGAGCTCCGCAACTTGGACCCAGTACTTC.

In this sample, this clone turned up once. The chain has TRBV7-9 and TRBJ1-4; 7 bases are a match to TRBD1. V lost 1 base to trimming and J lost 8 bases; unmatched junction nucleotides: 1. Germline CDR1 is SEHNR and CDR2 is FQNEAQ (reference sequence). This CDR3 contains 13 residues. The CDR3 DNA sequence: TGTGCCAGCAGCTTAGGGACAGGAGAAAAACTGTTTTTT. Encoded protein: CASSLGTGEKLFF.

The V call is TRBV6-5, the J call TRBJ1-1, with 8 bases identical to TRBD1. Per germline, CDR1 MNHEY and CDR2 SVGAGI. V shed 2 bases, J shed 1 base, and the junction held 3 bases outside the gene matches. The CDR3 is 15 residues long. CDR3 residues: CASSYAGTGNTEAFF. For the CDR3, the DNA is TGTGCCAGCAGTTACGCGGGGACAGGGAACACTGAAGCTTTCTTT.

This chain links TRBV9 with TRBJ1-3; D may be TRBD1 (6 bases). The germline V and J ends were trimmed by 0 bases and 3 bases, with 16 bases remaining between them. Germline-derived CDR1 and CDR2 are SGDLS and YYNGEE. The CDR3 covers 17 residues. CDR3 amino acids: CASSVEARQDFGNTIYF. Here the CDR3 DNA reads TGTGCCAGCAGCGTAGAAGCAAGACAGGATTTTGGAAACACCATATATTTT.

This clone was seen a few times. The chain links TRBV6-5 to TRBJ1-1; D may be TRBD1 (5 bases). The CDR3 is 13 residues long. Germline-derived CDR1 and CDR2 are MNHEY and SVGAGI. V shed 3 bases and J shed 3 bases, with 8 bases lying between them. CDR3 in DNA: TGTGCCAGCAGTTATGGGGCAGACACTGAAGCTTTCTTT. The encoded protein is CASSYGADTEAFF.

The chain combines TRBV18 with TRBJ2-5; D not resolved. V gave up 5 bases and J gave up 1 base, with 14 bases separating them. CDR3 size: 15 residues. Germline V gives CDR1 KGHSH, CDR2 LQKENI. The CDR3 DNA is TGTGCCAGCTCAGATTATAGGAGCCCCCAAGAGACCCAGTACTTC. Encoded protein: CASSDYRSPQETQYF. Based on the CDR3 plus reference TRBV18 and TRBJ2-5, the full variable domain is NAGVMQNPRHLVRRRGQEARLRCSPMKGHSHVYWYRQLPEEGLKFMVYLQKENIIDESGMPKERFSAEFPKEGPSILRIQQVVRGDSAAYFCASSDYRSPQETQYFGPGTRLLVL.

V is TRBV19 and J is TRBJ2-1, with D possibly being TRBD1 (5 bases). The V end was cut by 7 bases, the J end by 1 base, with 11 bases between. The germline gives CDR1 LNHDA, CDR2 SQIVND (reference sequence). The CDR3 sequence is 14 residues long. The CDR3 sequence is CASNRQNSYNEQFF. In DNA form, the CDR3 reads TGTGCCAGTAACAGACAGAATTCCTACAATGAGCAGTTCTTC.

The chain joins TRBV5-1 to TRBJ1-1; D might be TRBD1 (6 bases). V was trimmed by 1 base and J by 2 bases, leaving 12 bases between them. The CDR3 length is 15 residues. The germline CDR1 and CDR2 sequences are SGHRS and YFSETQ. The CDR3 loop reads CASSLYRGGNTEAFF. CDR3 DNA: TGCGCCAGCAGCTTGTATAGGGGGGGTAACACTGAAGCTTTCTTT.

The chain couples TRBV6-5 to TRBJ1-2; D possibly corresponds to TRBD1 (5 bases). Trimming removed 7 bases at V and 2 bases at J, with 14 bases between. The CDR3 loop spans 14 amino acids. Germline V gene data show CDR1 as MNHEY and CDR2 as SVGAGI. The CDR3 DNA is TGTGCCAGCACCCCCCGGCCAGGGAACTATGGCTACACCTTC. Its translation is CASTPRPGNYGYTF.

This chain joins TRBV19 and TRBJ1-2, with unresolved D. V was trimmed by 3 bases and J by 4 bases, leaving 12 bases between them. In germline, CDR1 is LNHDA, CDR2 SQIVND (reference sequence). There are 14 residues in the CDR3. The CDR3 sequence: CASSMVQAPYGYTF. For the CDR3, the DNA is TGTGCCAGTAGTATGGTTCAGGCCCCCTATGGCTACACCTTC.

Points on this clone: As the CDR3 is not closed by the conserved phenylalanine or tryptophan, this likely results from a read error. This sequence joins TRBV6-5 and TRBJ1-2; the D gene is possibly TRBD1 (6 bases). CDR3 length equals 15 residues. V was clipped by 5 bases and J by 0 bases, with 13 bases between them. Germline assignment: CDR1 MNHEY and CDR2 SVGAGI. The CDR3 sequence: CASSRTGSSNYGYTL. In DNA form, the CDR3 reads TGTGCCAGCAGTCGCACAGGGTCTTCTAACTATGGCTACACCCTC.

V gene TRBV19 combines with J gene TRBJ2-1, with 11 positions matching TRBD2. Germline values: CDR1 LNHDA, CDR2 SQIVND (reference sequence). CDR3 length equals 16 residues. Trimming at V came to 2 bases and at J to 9 bases, leaving 9 bases not matched to a gene. Here the CDR3 DNA reads TGTGCCAGTAGTATAACGGCTAGCGGGGGGCGAGGTGAGCAGTTCTTC. This gives the protein CASSITASGGRGEQFF.

This sequence joins TRBV5-4 and TRBJ2-5, with 10 bases aligning to TRBD1. Looked up from germline, CDR1 is SGHNT and CDR2 is YYREEE (reference sequence). The CDR3 is made up of 13 amino acids. V shed 4 bases, J shed 4 bases, and the junction held 1 base outside the gene matches. This chain's CDR3 is CASSRDRGETQYF. DNA for the CDR3: TGTGCCAGCAGCCGGGACAGGGGAGAGACCCAGTACTTC.

V is TRBV28 and J is TRBJ1-3; D is ambiguous. This CDR3 comprises 14 residues. The V gene lost 7 bases and the J gene lost 0 bases, with 10 bases spanning the gap. Germline V gene sequence: CDR1 MDHEN, CDR2 SYDVKM. The CDR3 DNA is TGTGCCAGCACTTCTCACAGCTCTGGAAACACCATATATTTT. Its protein product is CASTSHSSGNTIYF.